The 15 T cell receptor beta chains in this list originate from one sample, sequenced in a study of T cell repertoires in cytomegalovirus infection. TCRdb re-called the reads through MiXCR, storing one row per CDR3 protein. Counted here are a few hundred thousand distinct CDR3 sequences, over 15% occurring once; the ten biggest clones make up less than 50%. Input material: CD8+ T cells from PBMCs. Receptors originate from a human donor in good health (CMV status not recorded). Some clones in this sample may be carry-over from other donors' samples.

The chain couples TRBV19 to TRBJ2-7, with D uncertain. Trimming stripped 4 bases from V and 3 bases from J, with 13 bases between. This CDR3 spans 14 amino acids. Germline V lookup: CDR1 LNHDA, CDR2 SQIVND (reference sequence). This chain's CDR3 is CASSTEDQYYEQYF. CDR3 DNA: TGTGCCAGTAGTACCGAAGACCAGTACTACGAGCAGTACTTC. Full variable domain (outside the CDR3, taken from reference TRBV19 and TRBJ2-7): DGGITQSPKYLFRKEGQNVTLSCEQNLNHDAMYWYRQDPGQGLRLIYYSQIVNDFQKGDIAEGYSVSREKKESFPLTVTSAQKNPTAFYLCASSTEDQYYEQYFGPGTRLTVT.

This chain uses TRBV5-4 with TRBJ2-7; no clear D. The germline V gene encodes CDR1 SGHNT and CDR2 YYREEE (reference sequence). V dropped 4 bases and J dropped 2 bases, with 13 bases sitting between them. The CDR3 totals 14 residues. For the CDR3, the DNA is TGTGCCAGCAGCGAACCGGGTCTTCCCTACGAGCAGTACTTC. It specifies CASSEPGLPYEQYF.

This chain connects TRBV5-1 to TRBJ1-4; no definite D call. The V end was cut by 2 bases, the J end by 1 base, with 9 bases between. The CDR3 extends over 15 amino acids. Germline assignment: CDR1 SGHRS and CDR2 YFSETQ. For the CDR3, the DNA is TGCGCCAGCAGCTTTGAGGGATTAACTAATGAAAAACTGTTTTTT. This encodes CASSFEGLTNEKLFF.

This clonotype was seen a few times. This rearrangement joins TRBV2 to TRBJ2-5; D gene unclear. CDR1 is SNHLY, CDR2 FYNNEI, per germline. With 0 bases removed from V and 2 bases from J, the gap between germline ends came to 13 bases. The CDR3 is made up of 16 amino acids. This CDR3 reads CASSEAPRPPQETQYF. The CDR3 DNA follows: TGTGCCAGCAGTGAAGCCCCTAGACCTCCACAAGAGACCCAGTACTTC.

The chain couples TRBV2 to TRBJ2-2, with 8 bases aligning to TRBD1. CDR1 and CDR2 (germline): SNHLY, FYNNEI. V shed 7 bases, J shed 4 bases, and the junction held 8 bases outside the gene matches. This CDR3 has 15 amino acids. The CDR3: CASTPRDRPTGELFF. The CDR3 DNA follows: TGTGCCAGCACCCCGCGGGACAGGCCCACCGGGGAGCTGTTTTTT.

The chain combines TRBV12-3 or TRBV12-4 with TRBJ2-3, with TRBD2 matching over 9 bases. The length of the CDR3 is 14 residues. The J segment lost 6 bases and the V segment lost 8 bases, leaving 9 bases of the junction unmatched. The CDR3 sequence: CASAYGLAKDTQYF. DNA of the CDR3: TGTGCCAGCGCCTATGGACTAGCGAAGGATACGCAGTATTTT.

This clonotype was recorded at least ten times. This sequence joins TRBV7-9 and TRBJ2-3; D may be TRBD1 or TRBD2 (5 bases each). Looked up from germline, CDR1 is SEHNR and CDR2 is FQNEAQ (reference sequence). This CDR3 spans 15 amino acids. V was pared by 4 bases and J by 0 bases, with 11 bases between. The CDR3 is CASSSRDASTDTQYF. The CDR3 nucleotides read TGTGCCAGCAGCTCAAGGGACGCTAGCACAGATACGCAGTATTTT.

This clonotype has at least ten counts. This chain joins TRBV7-6 and TRBJ1-2; D call uncertain. Deletions cut 1 base from V and 8 bases from J, with 11 bases between. This CDR3 comprises 13 residues. CDR1 is SGHVS and CDR2 is FNYEAQ in the germline V gene. CDR3 bases: TGTGCCAGCAGCTTAGGGGCGTTGAGCGGCTACACCTTC. This sequence encodes CASSLGALSGYTF.

This clonotype has ten or more counts. The gene calls are TRBV6-8 and TRBJ2-7, with 10 positions matching TRBD2. The germline V gene has CDR1 MNHGY and CDR2 SAAAGT. The CDR3 is 20 amino acids. The V and J ends lost 5 bases and 5 bases, in that order; junction bases with no gene match: 24. CDR3 sequence reads: CASSPRDWRVAGGGPHEQYF. The CDR3, as DNA: TGTGCCAGCAGTCCCCGGGACTGGCGGGTAGCGGGGGGAGGGCCACACGAGCAGTACTTC.

This clonotype was seen more than once but under ten times. V gene TRBV27 combines with J gene TRBJ2-5; 9 bases are shared with TRBD1. J gave up 2 bases and V 4 bases, and 5 bases lay outside the gene matches. The CDR3 loop spans 15 amino acids. Germline CDR1 reads MNHEY; CDR2 reads SMNVEV (reference sequence). In DNA, the CDR3 is TGTGCCAGCAGTTCCACAGGGGGCGAGCAAGAGACCCAGTACTTC. Its protein product is CASSSTGGEQETQYF.

This clonotype was detected many times. The chain has TRBV4-1 and TRBJ2-2; D is unresolved. This CDR3 has 17 residues. Deletions cut 1 base from V and 0 bases from J, with 12 bases between. Germline lookup yields CDR1 MGHRA and CDR2 YSYEKL. The CDR3 bases are TGCGCCAGCAGCCAAGGTCCCCTCGACGCGAACACCGGGGAGCTGTTTTTT. Amino acid sequence: CASSQGPLDANTGELFF.

This clonotype has more than one count but fewer than ten. CDR3 loop: CASSGPGQGLNEQFF. CDR3 nucleotides: TGTGCCAGCAGTGGGCCGGGACAGGGTCTGAATGAGCAGTTCTTC. The chain couples TRBV27 to TRBJ2-1; 9 bases agree with TRBD1. The CDR3 is made up of 15 amino acids. J gave up 7 bases and V 5 bases, and 9 bases lay outside the gene matches. CDR1 is MNHEY, CDR2 SMNVEV, per germline (reference sequence).

This clonotype was observed at least ten times. V gene TRBV14 combines with J gene TRBJ1-1, with D perhaps matching TRBD1 (6 bases). Germline V lookup: CDR1 SGHDN, CDR2 FVKESK. The CDR3 loop spans 16 amino acids. Between the trimmed V and J ends, which lost 4 bases and 4 bases, there was a span of 19 bases. CDR3: CASSPIGQGRSTEAFF. CDR3 coding DNA: TGTGCCAGCAGCCCTATAGGTCAGGGGCGCAGCACTGAAGCTTTCTTT.

The J gene is TRBJ1-6, the V gene TRBV4-1; TRBD1 might be the D (5 bases). The germline V gene has CDR1 MGHRA and CDR2 YSYEKL. CDR3 length equals 16 residues. Between the trimmed V and J ends, which lost 3 bases and 4 bases, there was a span of 13 bases. CDR3 region: CASSQGRQNYNSPLHF. CDR3 DNA: TGCGCCAGCAGCCAGGGACGACAGAATTATAATTCACCCCTCCACTTT.

The chain combines TRBV6-5 with TRBJ2-2, with D possibly TRBD1 on 5 matching bases. Trimming stripped 7 bases from V and 5 bases from J, with 11 bases between. CDR1 and CDR2 from the germline V gene are MNHEY and SVGAGI. The CDR3 runs 13 residues. The CDR3 bases are TGTGCCAGCACGCCAGGGCATACCGGGGAGCTGTTTTTT. Protein: CASTPGHTGELFF.